This is a list of T cell receptor beta chains from one sample in a study of OX40 agonist ivuxolimab in advanced cancers. Here immunoSEQ multiplex PCR was the method, and the copy in TCRdb shows in-frame clones only, minus some. This table has around 67,000 clones, approximately 79% appearing once. The input for sequencing was CD4+ or CD8+ T cells sorted from blood, taken in a trial of the OX40 agonist ivuxolimab. These receptors were collected from an adult with an advanced solid tumor such as melanoma, head and neck, liver or kidney cancer. The CDR3 runs from the conserved cysteine through the conserved F or W. The D gene is left open where the match is weak. Some rows have no size entry. The others give once, few or many, or a class for an expanded clone.

.	.	17	TRBV5-4	TRBJ2-2	CASRSSLGGANTGELFF	TGTGCCAGCCGCAGCTCCCTCGGTGGTGCGAACACCGGGGAGCTGTTTTTT
.	.	11	TRBV5-1	TRBJ2-5	CASSLKETQYF	TGCGCCAGCAGCCTAAAAGAGACCCAGTACTTC
.	.	13	TRBV7-2	TRBJ2-7	CASSIEALYEQYF	TGTGCCAGCAGCATAGAGGCCCTCTACGAGCAGTACTTC
.	.	16	TRBV5-1	TRBJ2-7	CASSLEPQGSIHEQYF	TGCGCCAGCAGCTTGGAGCCCCAGGGATCTATCCACGAGCAGTACTTC
.	TRBD2	17	TRBV5-5	TRBJ2-1	CASSTTPGSGIYNEQFF	TGTGCCAGCAGCACTACTCCAGGGAGCGGGATATACAATGAGCAGTTCTTC
once	TRBD2	14	TRBV7-2	TRBJ2-7	CASSSGTRVYEQYF	TGTGCCAGCAGCTCCGGGACTAGAGTCTACGAGCAGTACTTC
once	.	14	TRBV30	TRBJ1-5	CAWSRGTTNQPQHF	TGTGCCTGGAGTCGAGGGACAACTAATCAGCCCCAGCATTTT
.	.	15	TRBV7-9	TRBJ1-1	CASSPRSGRKAEAFF	TGTGCCAGCAGCCCGCGGTCGGGAAGGAAAGCTGAAGCTTTCTTT
.	TRBD1	16	TRBV4-2	TRBJ1-1	CASSQQDRGPNTEAFF	TGTGCCAGCAGCCAGCAGGACAGGGGGCCAAACACTGAAGCTTTCTTT
.	TRBD1	14	TRBV2	TRBJ2-7	CASSANTGGYEQYF	TGTGCCAGCAGTGCTAACACAGGGGGGTACGAGCAGTACTTC
.	.	14	TRBV30	TRBJ2-2	CAWRARGNTGELFF	TGTGCCTGGAGAGCCAGGGGGAACACCGGGGAGCTGTTTTTT
.	.	13	TRBV10-3	TRBJ2-7	CAISVQLSYEQYF	TGTGCCATCAGCGTTCAGCTATCCTACGAGCAGTACTTC
once	.	13	TRBV6-5	TRBJ1-3	CASRTSSGNTIYF	TGTGCCAGCCGAACCAGCTCTGGAAACACCATATATTTT
.	TRBD1	15	TRBV2	TRBJ2-3	CASNLGQGLSDTQYF	TGTGCCAGCAATTTGGGACAGGGCTTGTCAGATACGCAGTATTTT
.	.	13	TRBV6-5	TRBJ2-3	CASRDRSTDTQYF	TGTGCCAGCAGGGACAGATCCACAGATACGCAGTATTTT
.	.	12	TRBV5-5	TRBJ1-2	CASSRDNYGYTF	TGTGCCAGCAGCCGGGACAACTATGGCTACACCTTC
.	TRBD2	16	TRBV7-6	TRBJ2-3	CASSLALAGGPDTQYF	TGTGCCAGCAGCTTAGCGCTAGCGGGGGGGCCAGATACGCAGTATTTT
.	.	13	TRBV9	TRBJ1-2	CASSVATNYGYTF	TGTGCCAGCAGCGTTGCAACTAACTATGGCTACACCTTC
.	TRBD2	16	TRBV9	TRBJ2-1	CASSARTSGLYNEQFF	TGTGCCAGCAGCGCCCGGACTAGCGGGCTATACAATGAGCAGTTCTTC
.	.	14	TRBV11-2	TRBJ1-2	CASSFGLGDYGYTF	TGTGCCAGCAGCTTCGGGTTGGGGGACTATGGCTACACCTTC
.	.	15	TRBV6-4	TRBJ2-3	CASSPPGRSTDTQYF	TGTGCCAGCAGTCCCCCGGGGCGAAGCACAGATACGCAGTATTTT
once	TRBD1	14	TRBV6-6	TRBJ2-7	CASNGGQGAYEQYF	TGTGCCAGCAACGGAGGACAGGGCGCCTACGAGCAGTACTTC
.	TRBD1	14	TRBV18	TRBJ1-1	CASSESTQGAEAFF	TGTGCCAGCTCAGAATCCACTCAGGGGGCTGAAGCTTTCTTT
.	.	15	TRBV4-2	TRBJ2-7	CASTLMGGGRDEQYF	TGTGCCAGCACCTTAATGGGAGGGGGCAGAGACGAGCAGTACTTC
.	.	15	TRBV5-1	TRBJ1-5	CASSEQGKGGQPQHF	TGCGCCAGCAGCGAACAAGGGAAGGGAGGTCAGCCCCAGCATTTT
.	.	14	TRBV9	TRBJ1-2	CASSVGTGRGGYTF	TGTGCCAGCAGCGTAGGCACAGGGAGGGGTGGCTACACCTTC
.	.	15	TRBV5-6	TRBJ2-3	CASSLASDWTDTQYF	TGTGCCAGCAGTTTAGCGTCGGATTGGACAGATACGCAGTATTTT
.	.	15	TRBV25-1	TRBJ1-4	CASSAYTPTNEKLFF	TGTGCCAGCAGTGCCTACACCCCAACTAATGAAAAACTGTTTTTT
.	.	14	TRBV7-2	TRBJ1-2	CASSLESGIVFDTF	TGTGCCAGCAGCTTAGAGTCAGGGATCGTCTTCGACACCTTC
.	.	11	TRBV30	TRBJ2-5	CAWSVGETQYF	TGTGCCTGGAGTGTAGGCGAGACCCAGTACTTC
.	TRBD1	15	TRBV6-5	TRBJ2-1	CASRHRGERGNEQFF	TGTGCCAGCAGACACAGGGGAGAAAGGGGGAATGAGCAGTTCTTC
medium-sized	.	13	TRBV12-5	TRBJ2-2	CASAERNTGELFF	TGTGCTAGTGCCGAGAGGAACACCGGGGAGCTGTTTTTT
.	TRBD1	17	TRBV9	TRBJ2-7	CASSFGTTGTGRGEQYF	TGTGCCAGCAGCTTTGGGACCACCGGGACAGGGAGAGGCGAGCAGTACTTC
.	.	13	TRBV10-2	TRBJ2-3	CASSGAATDTQYF	TGCGCCAGCAGTGGAGCCGCCACAGATACGCAGTATTTT
.	TRBD1	22	TRBV6-4	TRBJ2-1	CASSDPIDHSDGQESSYNEQFF	TGTGCCAGCAGTGACCCTATCGACCATTCCGACGGACAGGAGAGCTCCTACAATGAGCAGTTCTTC
.	.	16	TRBV7-7	TRBJ2-1	CASSPRAVSSYNEQFF	TGTGCTAGCAGCCCCCGAGCGGTTAGCTCCTACAATGAGCAGTTCTTC
.	TRBD1	14	TRBV5-6	TRBJ2-5	CASSQRQGGETQYF	TGTGCCAGCAGCCAGAGACAGGGTGGAGAGACCCAGTACTTC
.	TRBD2	15	TRBV18	TRBJ2-5	CASSPGLAGEETQYF	TGTGCCAGCTCACCGGGACTAGCGGGAGAAGAGACCCAGTACTTC
.	.	15	TRBV19	TRBJ1-4	CASSMGGLTNEKLFF	TGTGCCAGTAGTATGGGTGGGCTGACTAATGAAAAACTGTTTTTT
.	.	13	TRBV4-3	TRBJ1-2	CASSPSGSYGYTF	TGCGCCAGCAGCCCCTCGGGGTCCTATGGCTACACCTTC
.	.	15	TRBV19	TRBJ1-3	CASSMWFRSGNTIYF	TGTGCCAGTAGTATGTGGTTCCGCTCCGGAAACACCATATATTTT
.	.	11	TRBV7-2	TRBJ1-1	CASSFKTEAFF	TGTGCCAGCAGCTTTAAGACTGAAGCTTTCTTT
.	TRBD1	15	TRBV6-6	TRBJ1-1	CASNNGQGMNTEAFF	TGTGCCAGCAACAATGGACAGGGCATGAACACTGAAGCTTTCTTT
once	.	14	TRBV7-2	TRBJ1-2	CASSSDSNNYGYTF	TGTGCCAGCAGCTCGGACAGTAATAACTATGGCTACACCTTC